One sample yielded the 5 T cell receptor beta chains listed below, sequenced in a study of Graves' ophthalmopathy and Graves' hyperthyroidism. Amplified TCR beta CDR3 regions were obtained using RNA transcripts as template. The workflow started with a first-round RT-PCR run with HTBI primers and then moved on to a second-round multiplex PCR. MiXCR, run by TCRdb on the multiplex PCR reads, gives a single entry per CDR3 protein. Altogether 600,000 to 700,000 distinct CDR3 sequences are present, 35% to 50% being singletons, with the ten largest covering more than 3%. The sample taken for sequencing was peripheral blood. These receptors originate from an adult man with Graves' ophthalmopathy.

In this sample, this clonotype turned up many times. The rearrangement links TRBV25-1 to TRBJ1-2, with unresolved D. Germline V gene lookup returns CDR1 MGHDK and CDR2 SYGVNS. The CDR3 length is 11 residues. V shed 3 bases and J shed 7 bases, with 6 bases lying between them. The CDR3 nucleotides are TGTGCCAGCAGTGACCCTGCTGGCTACACCTTC. It translates to CASSDPAGYTF.

This clonotype was observed a few times. This sequence joins TRBV2 and TRBJ2-7; 7 bases align to TRBD1. Germline V gene data show CDR1 as SNHLY and CDR2 as FYNNEI. V dropped 11 bases and J dropped 3; count of bases not matched to a gene: 4. This CDR3 contains 11 residues. The CDR3 sequence: CARQGRYEQYF. As DNA, the CDR3 is TGTGCCCGACAGGGACGCTACGAGCAGTACTTC.

This clonotype has a handful of counts. This may arise from a read error, as a much more abundant clone is one base away. The chain links TRBV25-1 to TRBJ2-2; a possible D gene is TRBD1 (6 bases). CDR3 length: 13 residues. The V gene's germline CDR1 is MGHDK and CDR2 SYGVNS. CDR3 amino acids: CANSGGHTGELFF. CDR3 DNA sequence: TGTGCCAACAGTGGGGGCCACACCGGGGAGCTGTTTTTT. Looking up the rest from reference TRBV25-1 and TRBJ2-2 gives the full variable domain: EADIYQTPRYLVIGTGKKITLECSQTMGHDKMYWYQQDPGMELHLIHYSYGVNSTEKGDLSSESTVSRIRTEHFPLTLESARPSHTSQYLCANSGGHTGELFFGEGSRLTVL.

This chain joins TRBV7-9 and TRBJ1-4; 7 nucleotides match TRBD1. The CDR3 spans 16 residues. Germline V gives CDR1 SEHNR, CDR2 FQNEAQ (reference sequence). Trimming at V came to 3 bases and at J to 7 bases, leaving 11 bases not matched to a gene. This CDR3 is CASSFGQIGGGEKLFF. The CDR3 DNA reads as TGTGCCAGCAGCTTTGGACAGATAGGGGGCGGTGAAAAACTGTTTTTT.

The chain couples TRBV9 to TRBJ2-2; D could derive from TRBD1 or TRBD2 (6 bases each). The germline V and J ends were trimmed by 5 bases and 1 base, with 12 bases remaining between them. This CDR3 contains 15 residues. Germline-derived CDR1 and CDR2 are SGDLS and YYNGEE. The CDR3 sequence: CASRGAGQNTGELFF. The DNA of the CDR3 is TGTGCCAGCAGGGGCGCGGGACAGAACACCGGGGAGCTGTTTTTT.